One sample yielded the 18 T cell receptor beta chains listed below, sequenced in a study of siplizumab effects on memory and regulatory T cells. Clones were read by immunoSEQ multiplex PCR, and TCRdb kept only the in-frame ones, dropping some. The sample consists of 70,000 to 90,000 clones, 85% to 90% of them appearing once. Source material: CD4+ T cells sorted from blood. The source of these receptors is a human donor in good health.

J is TRBJ2-3 and V is TRBV2, with 9 positions matching TRBD2. Germline CDR1 reads SNHLY; CDR2 reads FYNNEI. The trim removed 8 bases at V and 0 bases at J, leaving 12 bases unmatched. The CDR3 is made up of 17 amino acids. CDR3 coding DNA: TGTGCCAGCTTTAACCCCTATACTAGCGGGAGCACAGATACGCAGTATTTT. Translated: CASFNPYTSGSTDTQYF.

CDR3 amino acids: CASGSDSPNQPQHF. The CDR3, as DNA: TGTGCTAGTGGTTCCGACAGTCCCAATCAGCCCCAGCATTTT. The rearrangement joins TRBV12-5 to TRBJ1-5; D may be TRBD1 (5 bases). Germline-derived CDR1 and CDR2 are LGHNT and FRNRAP. The CDR3 extends over 14 amino acids. V lost 4 bases to trimming and J lost 3 bases, with 10 bases between them.

The J gene is TRBJ2-1, the V gene TRBV18; TRBD2 aligns across 7 bases. V was pared by 0 bases and J by 4 bases, with 3 bases of the junction left unmatched. This CDR3 is 15 amino acids long. Germline CDR1 KGHSH, CDR2 LQKENI. This CDR3 is CASSPPGGGYNEQFF. In DNA, the CDR3 is TGTGCCAGCTCACCACCGGGGGGGGGTTACAATGAGCAGTTCTTC.

The chain carries TRBV7-9 and TRBJ2-7; 7 positions match TRBD2. V was clipped by 2 bases and J by 6 bases; unmatched bases: 7. Germline-derived CDR1 and CDR2 are SEHNR and FQNEAQ (reference sequence). The CDR3 is made up of 14 amino acids. The CDR3 bases are TGTGCCAGCAGCTTACGGGGGGAGGAATCCGAGCAGTACTTC. This translates into CASSLRGEESEQYF.

J is TRBJ1-3 and V is TRBV6-1, with D uncertain. The CDR3 length is 13 residues. Germline V CDR1 and CDR2: MNHNS, SASEGT. Trimming shortened V by 3 bases and J by 0 bases, and 3 bases separated the two germline ends. The CDR3 loop is CASSDPSGNTIYF. The CDR3, as DNA: TGTGCCAGCAGTGACCCCTCTGGAAACACCATATATTTT.

DNA for the CDR3: TGTGCCAGCAGCGTAGGAGTCGATAGCGTCCTCGCCCACACCGGGGAGCTGTTTTTT. Its translation: CASSVGVDSVLAHTGELFF. This chain joins TRBV9 and TRBJ2-2; tentatively, D is TRBD2 (5 bases). Germline V gives CDR1 SGDLS, CDR2 YYNGEE. Deletions cut 0 bases from V and 3 bases from J, with 21 bases between. The CDR3 contains 19 residues.

DNA of the CDR3: TGTGCCATCAGTGAGTTTCAGGGGAGCACTGAAGCTTTCTTT. It codes for CAISEFQGSTEAFF. The chain recombines TRBV10-3 with TRBJ1-1, with D maybe TRBD1 (6 bases). V was cut by 1 base and J by 4 bases, with 10 bases left in between. The germline gives CDR1 ENHRY, CDR2 SYGVKD. This CDR3 has 14 amino acids.

The rearrangement links TRBV11-2 to TRBJ1-5, with 9 positions matching TRBD1. CDR1 is SGHAT and CDR2 is FQNNGV in the germline V gene. This CDR3 region has 14 residues. Trimming at V came to 6 bases and at J to 5 bases, leaving 5 bases not matched to a gene. CDR3 nucleotide sequence: TGTGCCAGCAGACCGACAGGGGGTGATCAGCCCCAGCATTTT. As protein: CASRPTGGDQPQHF.

Written as DNA, the CDR3 is TGTGCCAGCTCAAAGGGCATGAACACTGAAGCTTTCTTT. This translates into CASSKGMNTEAFF. This chain connects TRBV18 to TRBJ1-1; D ambiguous. The CDR3 is made up of 13 amino acids. The ends were cut back, 5 bases at V and 0 bases at J, with 7 bases in the middle. Per germline, CDR1 KGHSH and CDR2 LQKENI.

The CDR3 is CSVAFRFVVTEAFF. DNA of the CDR3: TGCAGCGTTGCCTTCCGTTTCGTGGTCACTGAAGCTTTCTTT. The rearrangement joins TRBV29-1 to TRBJ1-1; no clear D gene. Trimming pared 4 bases from V and 4 bases from J, leaving 16 bases between. Germline lookup yields CDR1 SQVTM and CDR2 ANQGSEA. The CDR3 is 14 amino acids.

As regards this clone: Other nucleotide sequences from this sample produce the same CDR3. The V gene is TRBV6-6, the J gene TRBJ1-1; D gene uncertain. The ends were cut back, 0 bases at V and 8 bases at J, with 7 bases in the middle. The CDR3 contains 12 residues. Germline loops: CDR1 MNHNY, CDR2 SVGAGI (reference sequence). The chain's CDR3 is CASSYSGREAFF. The CDR3 coding sequence is TGTGCCAGCAGTTACTCAGGGCGAGAAGCTTTCTTT.

The chain joins TRBV6-4 to TRBJ2-3; 8 positions agree with TRBD2. This CDR3 has 17 residues. Germline CDR1 is MRHNA and CDR2 is SNTAGT. Trimming removed 5 bases from V and 3 bases from J; junction bases left unmatched: 13. Here the CDR3 DNA reads TGTGCCAGCAGTCCTTTCACGGGACTAGGGACTACAGATACGCAGTATTTT. This translates into CASSPFTGLGTTDTQYF.

This chain joins TRBV10-3 and TRBJ2-7, with TRBD2 identical over 7 bases. J lost 3 bases, V lost 4 bases, and 15 bases had no gene match. This CDR3 is 17 amino acids long. CDR1 and CDR2 from the germline V gene are ENHRY and SYGVKD. For the CDR3, the DNA is TGTGCCATCAGTGTTGGCAGTGAAGGGAGGGTAGGCTACGAGCAGTACTTC. Its translation: CAISVGSEGRVGYEQYF.

V usage is TRBV27 and J usage is TRBJ1-4, with 7 bases identical to TRBD1. V was clipped by 4 bases and J by 7 bases; unmatched bases: 6. Germline V CDR1 and CDR2: MNHEY, SMNVEV (reference sequence). The CDR3 spans 14 residues. In DNA form, the CDR3 reads TGTGCCAGCAGTTACCGGGACAGCTTTGAAAAACTGTTTTTT. Translating it yields CASSYRDSFEKLFF.

The chain carries TRBV25-1 and TRBJ1-4, with D perhaps matching TRBD1 (6 bases). Trimming took off 4 bases at V and 3 bases at J, with 12 bases between the two ends. CDR1 and CDR2 from the germline V gene are MGHDK and SYGVNS. CDR3 length: 15 residues. The CDR3 sequence is CASSGYRAANEKLFF. The DNA for the CDR3 is TGTGCCAGCAGTGGATACAGGGCTGCTAATGAAAAACTGTTTTTT. Full variable domain (rest looked up from reference TRBV25-1 and TRBJ1-4): EADIYQTPRYLVIGTGKKITLECSQTMGHDKMYWYQQDPGMELHLIHYSYGVNSTEKGDLSSESTVSRIRTEHFPLTLESARPSHTSQYLCASSGYRAANEKLFFGSGTQLSVL.

The chain links TRBV5-3 to TRBJ2-7; 10 bases match TRBD2. TRBV5-3 is known as an ORF, though its function is uncertain. V shed 1 base and J 2 bases; nucleotides not matched to a gene: 15. CDR3 length: 19 residues. The chain's CDR3 is CARSLREREGRDETYEQYF. The CDR3 DNA follows: TGTGCCAGAAGCTTGCGTGAGCGGGAGGGACGAGACGAGACCTACGAGCAGTACTTC.

This clone was detected only once. The rearrangement links TRBV6-1 to TRBJ1-4; D possibly corresponds to TRBD1 (5 bases). CDR3 length equals 12 residues. Trimming removed 7 bases at V and 5 bases at J, with 8 bases between. Germline V CDR1 and CDR2: MNHNS, SASEGT. CDR3 nucleotides: TGTGCCAGCACCAGGACAAATGAAAAACTGTTTTTT. This gives the protein CASTRTNEKLFF.

The V gene is TRBV28, the J gene TRBJ1-2; TRBD1 matches at 7 bases. The V segment lost 6 bases and the J segment 8 bases; nucleotides outside the gene matches: 12. Germline V gene lookup returns CDR1 MDHEN and CDR2 SYDVKM. The CDR3 totals 14 residues. The CDR3 here is CASSPRGQMEGYTF. The CDR3 DNA reads TGTGCCAGCAGCCCCAGGGGACAGATGGAGGGCTACACCTTC.